This TCR beta chain derives from a study of chemoradiotherapy in HPV16-positive cancers. Study summary: A couple of HPV16-positive patients' cells yielded candidate HPV-specific clones and common motifs.

Repeated repertoire sampling spanned the course of chemoradiotherapy. About this clone itself: Its antigen is not known.

Study-level results: HPV-responsive T-cell expansion during chemoradiotherapy was linked to improved recurrence-free survival in HPV16-positive patients. Candidate HPV-specific clones and E7-related TCR motifs grew in tumor during treatment.

Data came from immunoSEQ multiplex PCR; TCRdb stores just in-frame clones and leaves some out. Among some 5,000 clones listed, about 96% were seen once. This receptor was identified in a human donor with HPV-associated anogenital cancer. Material: tumor tissue, obtained from a patient who underwent chemoradiotherapy.

The CDR3 loop reads CASKARVSNQPQHF. The CDR3 DNA follows: TGTGCCAGTAAGGCAAGGGTCAGCAATCAGCCCCAGCATTTT. The gene calls are TRBV19 and TRBJ1-5; D unresolved. The germline CDR1 and CDR2 sequences are LNHDA and SQIVND (reference sequence). V gave up 7 bases and J gave up 1 base, with 11 bases separating them. This CDR3 spans 14 amino acids.